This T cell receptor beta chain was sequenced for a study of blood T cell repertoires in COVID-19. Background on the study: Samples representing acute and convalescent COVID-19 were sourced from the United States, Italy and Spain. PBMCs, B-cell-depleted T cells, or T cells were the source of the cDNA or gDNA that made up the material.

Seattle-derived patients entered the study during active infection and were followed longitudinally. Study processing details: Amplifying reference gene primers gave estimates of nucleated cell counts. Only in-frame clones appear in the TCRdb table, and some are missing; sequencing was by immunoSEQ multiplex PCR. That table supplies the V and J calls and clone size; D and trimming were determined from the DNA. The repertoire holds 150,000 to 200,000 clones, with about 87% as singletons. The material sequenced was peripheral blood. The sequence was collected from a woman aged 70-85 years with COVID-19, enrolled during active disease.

This chain's CDR3 is CASSLFGESSTDTQYF. CDR3 nucleotides: TGTGCCAGCAGTCTCTTCGGAGAGTCTAGCACAGATACGCAGTATTTT. The rearrangement uses TRBV11-3 and TRBJ2-3; D not certain. There are 16 residues in the CDR3. V was trimmed by 6 bases and J by 0 bases, leaving 16 bases between them. Germline lookup yields CDR1 SGHNT and CDR2 YENEEA.